This record covers a single T cell receptor beta chain. The record originates from a study of ipilimumab plus nivolumab after autologous stem cell transplantation. This CDR3 has 15 residues. Trimming removed 0 bases from V and 11 bases from J; junction bases left unmatched: 10. Germline V lookup: CDR1 SGHRS, CDR2 YFSETQ. The repertoire was sequenced with immunoSEQ multiplex PCR; TCRdb's copy has only in-frame clones and lacks some. The data contain about 47,000 clones, roughly 88% of them singletons. The rearrangement uses TRBV5-1 and TRBJ1-1; 10 bases match TRBD1. This clonotype was sampled from a male donor with multiple myeloma. The starting material was PBMCs, obtained in a trial of ipilimumab plus nivolumab as post-transplant consolidation. Here the CDR3 DNA reads TGCGCCAGCAGCTTGGGTAATCCGGGACAGGGGCTCGCTTTCTTT. This translates into CASSLGNPGQGLAFF.